The source of this T cell receptor beta chain is a study of blood T cell repertoires in COVID-19. Authors' methods: Quantification of nucleated cells was approximated via reference gene primer amplification. The assay was immunoSEQ multiplex PCR, and TCRdb's table has in-frame clones only and misses some. V and J calls and clone size are given by that table; D and trimming were obtained from the DNA. The profile shows about 250,000 clones, around nine tenths of them singletons. The CDR3 consists of 14 residues. The V gene's germline CDR1 is LGHDT and CDR2 YNNKEL (reference sequence). V shed 3 bases, J shed 5 bases, and the junction held 3 bases outside the gene matches.

Specimen: peripheral blood. The sequence came from a woman aged 60 to 75 who had recovered from COVID-19. V is TRBV3-1 (or the pseudogene TRBV3-2) and J is TRBJ2-1, with TRBD2 matching 8 bases. The CDR3 protein is CASSQRGADNEQFF. The CDR3 DNA reads TGTGCCAGCAGCCAGCGGGGGGCAGACAATGAGCAGTTCTTC.